Each of the 17 T cell receptor beta chains below was sequenced from the same sample in a study of blood T cell repertoires in COVID-19. Sequenced by immunoSEQ multiplex PCR; TCRdb stores in-frame clones only, minus some. Seen here are hundreds of thousands of clones, roughly 90% observed once, and the top ten hold about 8.9%. The sequencing input was PBMCs or T cells enriched from blood (not recorded which). The receptors were gathered from a woman between 18 and 30 years old who had recovered from COVID-19.

The CDR3 sequence is CASSRLGGPATNEKLFF. Here the CDR3 DNA reads TGTGCCAGCAGCCGGCTCGGGGGACCCGCAACTAATGAAAAACTGTTTTTT. This chain connects TRBV7-9 to TRBJ1-4, with a tentative D call TRBD1 (5 bases). The germline CDR1 and CDR2 sequences are SEHNR and FQNEAQ (reference sequence). V was pared by 5 bases and J by 0 bases, with 16 bases between. The CDR3 is 17 residues long.

The chain has TRBV5-6 and TRBJ1-6; 8 nucleotides match TRBD1. Unmatched junction bases numbered 15, after V lost 0 bases and J lost 13 bases. Germline lookup yields CDR1 SGHDT and CDR2 YYEEEE. The CDR3 loop spans 17 amino acids. This chain's CDR3 is CASSLDVQGARGGPLHF. CDR3 coding DNA: TGTGCCAGCAGCTTGGACGTGCAGGGGGCGCGAGGGGGCCCCCTCCACTTT.

The rearrangement uses TRBV19 and TRBJ1-2; TRBD1 agrees at 8 bases. CDR1 and CDR2 (germline): LNHDA, SQIVND (reference sequence). V shed 5 bases and J 5 bases; nucleotides not matched to a gene: 10. The CDR3 has 15 residues. The CDR3 loop reads CASSVRQGTGYGYTF. The DNA for the CDR3 is TGTGCCAGTAGTGTCCGACAGGGGACTGGTTATGGCTACACCTTC.

This chain links TRBV7-3 with TRBJ2-3; maybe TRBD2 (6 bases). This CDR3 has 12 amino acids. V was shortened by 5 bases and J by 5 bases, with 8 bases between the two germline ends. Germline V gives CDR1 SGHTA, CDR2 FQGTGA. The CDR3 region is CASSQAGDTQYF. CDR3 nucleotides: TGTGCCAGCAGCCAAGCGGGAGATACGCAGTATTTT.

The gene calls are TRBV10-2 and TRBJ2-1, with 8 bases matching TRBD2. Looked up from germline, CDR1 is WSHSY and CDR2 is SAAADI. J was trimmed by 15 bases and V by 7 bases; bases with no gene match: 14. The CDR3 is 13 residues long. The CDR3 nucleotides read TGCGCCAGCATGGACCCACGGGGGGGAGGACGGTTCTTC. Translated: CASMDPRGGGRFF.

V usage is TRBV28 and J usage is TRBJ1-1; TRBD1 is a possible D gene (5 bases). Germline V CDR1 and CDR2: MDHEN, SYDVKM. V lost 5 bases to trimming and J lost 3 bases, with 16 bases between them. CDR3 length: 15 residues. The CDR3 DNA reads as TGTGCCAGCAGTCGCAGGGCTCAGGTGGACACTGAAGCTTTCTTT. It is translated as CASSRRAQVDTEAFF.

This clone was counted once. J is TRBJ1-6 and V is TRBV5-1; 7 bases match TRBD1. The J segment lost 5 bases and the V segment lost 4 bases, leaving 6 bases of the junction unmatched. Germline V gene data show CDR1 as SGHRS and CDR2 as YFSETQ. The CDR3 length is 15 residues. The CDR3 region has the DNA TGCGCCAGCAGCCCAGACAGGGCCGATAATTCACCCCTCCACTTT. As protein: CASSPDRADNSPLHF.

This chain connects TRBV18 to TRBJ1-6; TRBD1 might be the D (6 bases). Trimming removed 5 bases at V and 9 bases at J, with 11 bases between. The CDR3 extends over 13 amino acids. In germline, CDR1 is KGHSH, CDR2 LQKENI. DNA of the CDR3: TGTGCCAGCTCAGCCATACAGGGTTCACCCCTCCACTTT. Its translation is CASSAIQGSPLHF. Full variable domain (outside the CDR3, taken from reference TRBV18 and TRBJ1-6): NAGVMQNPRHLVRRRGQEARLRCSPMKGHSHVYWYRQLPEEGLKFMVYLQKENIIDESGMPKERFSAEFPKEGPSILRIQQVVRGDSAAYFCASSAIQGSPLHFGNGTRLTVT.

As regards this clone: This sample also contains other DNA sequences that code for the same CDR3. The chain employs TRBV27 and TRBJ1-1; D call uncertain. The V gene lost 3 bases and the J gene lost 1 base, with 6 bases spanning the gap. Germline assignment: CDR1 MNHEY and CDR2 SMNVEV (reference sequence). This CDR3 comprises 13 residues. In DNA form, the CDR3 reads TGTGCCAGCAGTTTGCGTAGGAACACTGAAGCTTTCTTT. Its translation is CASSLRRNTEAFF.

The J gene is TRBJ1-1, the V gene TRBV18, with TRBD1 matching 8 bases. This CDR3 has 13 amino acids. The V gene end was trimmed by 6 bases and the J gene end by 8 bases; junction bases not matched to a gene: 8. The germline CDR1 and CDR2 sequences are KGHSH and LQKENI. The chain's CDR3 is CASSKGQAIEAFF. DNA of the CDR3: TGTGCCAGCTCCAAGGGACAGGCGATAGAAGCTTTCTTT.

This rearrangement joins TRBV5-1 to TRBJ1-2; D not resolved. CDR1 and CDR2 (germline): SGHRS, YFSETQ. V gave up 4 bases and J gave up 1 base, with 11 bases separating them. CDR3 length equals 14 residues. CDR3 residues: CASSVSMNNYGYTF. The DNA for the CDR3 is TGCGCCAGCAGCGTTTCTATGAATAACTATGGCTACACCTTC. The entire variable domain, with the rest obtained from reference TRBV5-1 and TRBJ1-2, is as follows: KAGVTQTPRYLIKTRGQQVTLSCSPISGHRSVSWYQQTPGQGLQFLFEYFSETQRNKGNFPGRFSGRQFSNSRSEMNVSTLELGDSALYLCASSVSMNNYGYTFGSGTRLTVV.

This chain joins TRBV4-3 and TRBJ1-1; D is ambiguous. The CDR3 is 13 residues long. Trimming removed 0 bases from V and 11 bases from J, with 13 bases in between. Per the germline V gene, CDR1 is LGHNA and CDR2 is YSLEER. CDR3 sequence: CASSQDIGLRAFF. The CDR3 DNA follows: TGCGCCAGCAGCCAAGATATTGGGCTTAGGGCTTTCTTT.

V usage is TRBV7-9 and J usage is TRBJ2-7; tentatively, D is TRBD1 (6 bases). CDR1 is SEHNR and CDR2 is FQNEAQ in the germline V gene (reference sequence). CDR3 length equals 13 residues. V was pared by 5 bases and J by 4 bases, with 12 bases between. The CDR3 bases are TGTGCCAGCAGCCACCTACAGGGTTACGAGCAGTACTTC. Amino acids: CASSHLQGYEQYF. The full variable domain, its missing parts supplied by reference TRBV7-9 and TRBJ2-7, is DTGVSQNPRHKITKRGQNVTFRCDPISEHNRLYWYRQTLGQGPEFLTYFQNEAQLEKSRLLSDRFSAERPKGSFSTLEIQRTEQGDSAMYLCASSHLQGYEQYFGPGTRLTVT.

The V call is TRBV3-1 (or the pseudogene TRBV3-2), the J call TRBJ2-5, with TRBD2 matching over 9 bases. The V segment lost 4 bases and the J segment 7 bases; nucleotides outside the gene matches: 16. The germline V gene has CDR1 LGHDT and CDR2 YNNKEL (reference sequence). This CDR3 has 17 amino acids. CDR3 sequence: CASSLPFSGGGHMTQYF. The CDR3 nucleotides are TGTGCCAGCAGCCTACCCTTTAGCGGGGGTGGCCATATGACCCAGTACTTC.

The chain is built from TRBV3-1 (or the pseudogene TRBV3-2) and TRBJ1-5; no clear D. V dropped 0 bases and J dropped 13 bases, with 13 bases sitting between them. The CDR3 extends over 13 amino acids. The germline gives CDR1 LGHDT, CDR2 YNNKEL (reference sequence). CDR3 nucleotide sequence: TGTGCCAGCAGCCAAGATCCGGTCCAAAAGCAGCATTTT. Amino acid sequence: CASSQDPVQKQHF.

The chain couples TRBV12-3 or TRBV12-4 to TRBJ1-1; 7 bases agree with TRBD1. The CDR3 runs 12 residues. The J segment lost 11 bases and the V segment lost 7 bases, leaving 10 bases of the junction unmatched. The CDR3 is CASTKTRGEAFF. Here the CDR3 DNA reads TGTGCCAGCACCAAAACCAGGGGGGAGGCTTTCTTT.

J is TRBJ2-7 and V is TRBV18, with 9 positions matching TRBD2. CDR3 size: 16 residues. In germline, CDR1 is KGHSH, CDR2 LQKENI. After removal of 4 bases from V and 0 bases from J, the junction contained 7 bases not matched to a gene. CDR3 sequence (DNA): TGTGCCAGCTCACGAGTAGCGGGGGACCTCTCCTACGAGCAGTACTTC. This translates into CASSRVAGDLSYEQYF.